This TCR beta chain is drawn from a study of technical replicates of blood from several donors. Sequencing used immunoSEQ multiplex PCR; TCRdb keeps in-frame clones, though not all of them. The data show approximately 97,000 clones, approximately 95% seen once. Remarks on this clone: The junction shows a germline mismatch at one end, possibly a read error. The same CDR3 can be traced to other DNA sequences in this sample.

CDR1 and CDR2 from the germline V gene are MNHEY and SVGAGI. The CDR3 runs 13 residues. Sample: T cells isolated from PBMCs. The chain joins TRBV6-5 to TRBJ1-5; D gene ambiguous. The receptor's source is a human donor in good health. The CDR3 DNA reads as TGTGCCAGCAGTCAGGACTGGGATCAGCCTCAGCATTTT. Encoded protein: CASSQDWDQPQHF.